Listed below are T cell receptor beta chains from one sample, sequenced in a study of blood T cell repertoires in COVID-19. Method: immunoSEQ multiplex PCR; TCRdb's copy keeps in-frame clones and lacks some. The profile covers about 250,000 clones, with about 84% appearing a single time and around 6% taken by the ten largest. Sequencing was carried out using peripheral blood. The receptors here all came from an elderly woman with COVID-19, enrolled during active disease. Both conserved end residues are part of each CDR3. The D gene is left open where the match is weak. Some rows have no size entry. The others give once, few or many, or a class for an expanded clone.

CDR3 DNA: TGTGCCAGCAGCTCCTACACAGGGGAACGCACTGAAGCTTTCTTT; CDR3 protein: CASSSYTGERTEAFF; clone size: -; J gene: TRBJ1-1; D gene: TRBD1; V gene: TRBV3-1/TRBV3-2
CDR3 DNA: TGTGCCAGCTCACTTAATAGACAGAGCTCCTATAATTCACCCCTCCACTTT; CDR3 protein: CASSLNRQSSYNSPLHF; clone size: once; J gene: TRBJ1-6; D gene: -; V gene: TRBV18
CDR3 DNA: TGTGCCTGGAGAGTTACAGGCACTGAAGCTTTCTTT; CDR3 protein: CAWRVTGTEAFF; clone size: -; J gene: TRBJ1-1; D gene: -; V gene: TRBV30
CDR3 DNA: TGTGCCAGCAGCGCCTACGGTACGCAGTATTTT; CDR3 protein: CASSAYGTQYF; clone size: -; J gene: TRBJ2-3; D gene: -; V gene: TRBV6-5
CDR3 DNA: TGTGCCAGTAGTCTTGCCGGACAGAGAACCTATGGCTACACCTTC; CDR3 protein: CASSLAGQRTYGYTF; clone size: -; J gene: TRBJ1-2; D gene: -; V gene: TRBV19
CDR3 DNA: TGTGCCAGCAGTTTACCGGGACAGTCCACCGGGGAGCTGTTTTTT; CDR3 protein: CASSLPGQSTGELFF; clone size: -; J gene: TRBJ2-2; D gene: TRBD1; V gene: TRBV2
CDR3 DNA: TGCGCCAGCAGCCGGGACAGGGGGCGTAACATTCAGTACTTC; CDR3 protein: CASSRDRGRNIQYF; clone size: once; J gene: TRBJ2-4; D gene: TRBD1; V gene: TRBV4-3
CDR3 DNA: TGTGCCACTAACGGGGGTAACTCTGGAAACACCATATATTTT; CDR3 protein: CATNGGNSGNTIYF; clone size: -; J gene: TRBJ1-3; D gene: -; V gene: TRBV19
CDR3 DNA: TGTGCCAGCAGTTTGGGACTAGCGGGCCACCAAGAGACCCAGTACTTC; CDR3 protein: CASSLGLAGHQETQYF; clone size: few; J gene: TRBJ2-5; D gene: TRBD2; V gene: TRBV6-5
CDR3 DNA: TGTGCCACCAGCACTCGAGCCTCTGGAAACACCATATATTTT; CDR3 protein: CATSTRASGNTIYF; clone size: -; J gene: TRBJ1-3; D gene: -; V gene: TRBV15
CDR3 DNA: TGTGCCAGCAGTTACGACGGGAGGACGCAGTATTTT; CDR3 protein: CASSYDGRTQYF; clone size: -; J gene: TRBJ2-3; D gene: TRBD2; V gene: TRBV6-5
CDR3 DNA: TGTGCCAGCTCACCACCGAATGGGGCCGGTGAAAAACTGTTTTTT; CDR3 protein: CASSPPNGAGEKLFF; clone size: -; J gene: TRBJ1-4; D gene: -; V gene: TRBV18
CDR3 DNA: TGTGCCAGCTCAGGAGCCGACAGGGGGCTCCCGGAGCAGTTCTTC; CDR3 protein: CASSGADRGLPEQFF; clone size: -; J gene: TRBJ2-1; D gene: TRBD1; V gene: TRBV28
CDR3 DNA: TGCGCCAGCAGCCAAGTCCCGGGACAGGGCTTTACGCAGTATTTT; CDR3 protein: CASSQVPGQGFTQYF; clone size: -; J gene: TRBJ2-3; D gene: TRBD1; V gene: TRBV4-3
CDR3 DNA: TGTGCCAGCAGCCAAGTCACCGGGACAGGGGTCAGCAATCAGCCCCAGCATTTT; CDR3 protein: CASSQVTGTGVSNQPQHF; clone size: few; J gene: TRBJ1-5; D gene: TRBD1; V gene: TRBV7-8
CDR3 DNA: TGTGCCAGCAGTTATAGCGGTAGCACAGATACGCAGTATTTT; CDR3 protein: CASSYSGSTDTQYF; clone size: -; J gene: TRBJ2-3; D gene: -; V gene: TRBV6-5
CDR3 DNA: TGTGCCAGCACCGGGACAGTACCCTATAGCAATCAGCCCCAGCATTTT; CDR3 protein: CASTGTVPYSNQPQHF; clone size: -; J gene: TRBJ1-5; D gene: TRBD1; V gene: TRBV19
CDR3 DNA: TGTGCCAGCAGGCGGACAGGGGACACTGAAGCTTTCTTT; CDR3 protein: CASRRTGDTEAFF; clone size: -; J gene: TRBJ1-1; D gene: TRBD1; V gene: TRBV25-1
CDR3 DNA: TGTGCCAGCTCATATTCCCTCTCCTACGAGCAGTACTTC; CDR3 protein: CASSYSLSYEQYF; clone size: -; J gene: TRBJ2-7; D gene: -; V gene: TRBV18
CDR3 DNA: TGTGCTAGTGTCAATTCGTGGACAGGGGCAGTGACTGAAGCTTTCTTT; CDR3 protein: CASVNSWTGAVTEAFF; clone size: once; J gene: TRBJ1-1; D gene: TRBD1; V gene: TRBV12-5
CDR3 DNA: TGTGCCAGCAGTTACTCGAGACCGGGGACTGAAGCTTTCTTT; CDR3 protein: CASSYSRPGTEAFF; clone size: -; J gene: TRBJ1-1; D gene: -; V gene: TRBV6-2/TRBV6-3
CDR3 DNA: TGTGCCATCAGTGCCCAGACAGGGGGCACAGATACGCAGTATTTT; CDR3 protein: CAISAQTGGTDTQYF; clone size: -; J gene: TRBJ2-3; D gene: TRBD1; V gene: TRBV10-3
CDR3 DNA: TGTGCCAGCAACCCCGGCTCTGGGGCCAACGTCCTGACTTTC; CDR3 protein: CASNPGSGANVLTF; clone size: -; J gene: TRBJ2-6; D gene: -; V gene: TRBV6-5
CDR3 DNA: TGTGCCAGCAGCGGACAGGGGAGGAATCAGCCCCAGCATTTT; CDR3 protein: CASSGQGRNQPQHF; clone size: -; J gene: TRBJ1-5; D gene: TRBD1; V gene: TRBV9
CDR3 DNA: TGTGCCAGCAGTTACTCCCACAGGGGCACTGAAGCTTTCTTT; CDR3 protein: CASSYSHRGTEAFF; clone size: -; J gene: TRBJ1-1; D gene: TRBD1; V gene: TRBV6-5
CDR3 DNA: TGTGCCAGTAGGCAGGGGAATCAGCCCCAGCATTTT; CDR3 protein: CASRQGNQPQHF; clone size: -; J gene: TRBJ1-5; D gene: -; V gene: TRBV19
CDR3 DNA: TGTGCCAGTACTACAGGGGTGACAGATACGCAGTATTTT; CDR3 protein: CASTTGVTDTQYF; clone size: -; J gene: TRBJ2-3; D gene: TRBD1; V gene: TRBV2
CDR3 DNA: TGTGCCAGTAGTGTTACAGGGGGCGCGAACTATGGCTACACCTTC; CDR3 protein: CASSVTGGANYGYTF; clone size: -; J gene: TRBJ1-2; D gene: TRBD1; V gene: TRBV19
CDR3 DNA: TGTGCCAGCAGTCAAAGCGGCTCAAAAACCTATGGCTACACCTTC; CDR3 protein: CASSQSGSKTYGYTF; clone size: -; J gene: TRBJ1-2; D gene: -; V gene: TRBV6-5
CDR3 DNA: TGTGCCAGCACCACGCAGGACAGAACTATTACTGAAGCTTTCTTT; CDR3 protein: CASTTQDRTITEAFF; clone size: -; J gene: TRBJ1-1; D gene: -; V gene: TRBV5-5
CDR3 DNA: TGCGCCAGCAGCCCTTCGACAGAATCCTACTATGGCTACACCTTC; CDR3 protein: CASSPSTESYYGYTF; clone size: -; J gene: TRBJ1-2; D gene: -; V gene: TRBV5-1
CDR3 DNA: TGTGCCAGCAGCCCCCAAATTTCTGGGACAGGCTGTCCCGAGCAGTACTTC; CDR3 protein: CASSPQISGTGCPEQYF; clone size: -; J gene: TRBJ2-7; D gene: -; V gene: TRBV21-1
CDR3 DNA: TGTGCCAGCTCCGTGGACAGAATGTATGGCTACACCTTC; CDR3 protein: CASSVDRMYGYTF; clone size: once; J gene: TRBJ1-2; D gene: -; V gene: TRBV18
CDR3 DNA: TGTGCCAGCTTTGGCAGTTTTAATTCACCCCTCCACTTT; CDR3 protein: CASFGSFNSPLHF; clone size: -; J gene: TRBJ1-6; D gene: -; V gene: TRBV28
CDR3 DNA: TGTGCCAGCAGTTCCCCAGCGGGCACAGATACGCAGTATTTT; CDR3 protein: CASSSPAGTDTQYF; clone size: once; J gene: TRBJ2-3; D gene: -; V gene: TRBV6-2/TRBV6-3
CDR3 DNA: TGTGCCAGCAGCTTAGTTGCGGCGCAGCCCCAGCATTTT; CDR3 protein: CASSLVAAQPQHF; clone size: -; J gene: TRBJ1-5; D gene: -; V gene: TRBV7-2
CDR3 DNA: TGTGCCAGCTCATGGACTCAGGCTTCTAACACTGAAGCTTTCTTT; CDR3 protein: CASSWTQASNTEAFF; clone size: -; J gene: TRBJ1-1; D gene: -; V gene: TRBV18
CDR3 DNA: TGTGCCAGCAGCCCGGGACTCCCTAATGAAAAACTGTTTTTT; CDR3 protein: CASSPGLPNEKLFF; clone size: -; J gene: TRBJ1-4; D gene: -; V gene: TRBV3-1/TRBV3-2
CDR3 DNA: TGTGCCAGCAGCTTGGGACAGGGGGCCTCCAAAAACATTCAGTACTTC; CDR3 protein: CASSLGQGASKNIQYF; clone size: once; J gene: TRBJ2-4; D gene: TRBD1; V gene: TRBV5-4
CDR3 DNA: TGTGCCAGCAGTCCGGGACAGGGTTTGAGCTATGGCTACACCTTC; CDR3 protein: CASSPGQGLSYGYTF; clone size: few; J gene: TRBJ1-2; D gene: TRBD1; V gene: TRBV28
CDR3 DNA: TGTGCCAGCAGTTACGGTGGGGACAGGGATGCTTTCTTT; CDR3 protein: CASSYGGDRDAFF; clone size: -; J gene: TRBJ1-1; D gene: TRBD1; V gene: TRBV6-5
CDR3 DNA: TGTGCCAGCACCCCAGAGATGGGGGGAAAAGCTTTCTTT; CDR3 protein: CASTPEMGGKAFF; clone size: -; J gene: TRBJ1-1; D gene: -; V gene: TRBV6-5
CDR3 DNA: TGTGCCAGCAGTCAAGGGGGACGTGGCTACACCTTC; CDR3 protein: CASSQGGRGYTF; clone size: -; J gene: TRBJ1-2; D gene: -; V gene: TRBV12-3/TRBV12-4
CDR3 DNA: TGTGCCAGCAGGGGACAGGGATACGGGGAGCTGTTTTTT; CDR3 protein: CASRGQGYGELFF; clone size: -; J gene: TRBJ2-2; D gene: TRBD1; V gene: TRBV12-3/TRBV12-4
CDR3 DNA: TGCGCCAGCAGCCCTTGGCAGGGGGCGGTCGGGGAGCTGTTTTTT; CDR3 protein: CASSPWQGAVGELFF; clone size: -; J gene: TRBJ2-2; D gene: TRBD1; V gene: TRBV5-1
CDR3 DNA: TGTGCCAGCAGTCTAGGGAGCGGGGGGATGCGGGCAGATACGCAGTATTTT; CDR3 protein: CASSLGSGGMRADTQYF; clone size: once; J gene: TRBJ2-3; D gene: TRBD2; V gene: TRBV6-6
CDR3 DNA: TGTGCCAGCAGGCGAACAGGAAATTCACCCCTCCACTTT; CDR3 protein: CASRRTGNSPLHF; clone size: -; J gene: TRBJ1-6; D gene: -; V gene: TRBV28
CDR3 DNA: TGTGCCAGCAGCTCGTGGTGGAGCCCAAATCAGCCCCAGCATTTT; CDR3 protein: CASSSWWSPNQPQHF; clone size: -; J gene: TRBJ1-5; D gene: -; V gene: TRBV5-6
CDR3 DNA: TGTGCCAGCAGTGTAGATTCACCCCTCCACTTT; CDR3 protein: CASSVDSPLHF; clone size: -; J gene: TRBJ1-6; D gene: -; V gene: TRBV2
CDR3 DNA: TGTGCCAGCAGTCAGGGGGCCCAGCCCCAGCATTTT; CDR3 protein: CASSQGAQPQHF; clone size: -; J gene: TRBJ1-5; D gene: TRBD1; V gene: TRBV28
CDR3 DNA: TGTGCCACCGGGACAGGGGATTACAATGAGCAGTTCTTC; CDR3 protein: CATGTGDYNEQFF; clone size: -; J gene: TRBJ2-1; D gene: TRBD1; V gene: TRBV24-1
CDR3 DNA: TGTGCCAGCAGCGCCCGGACAGGGGATAATTCACCCCTCCACTTT; CDR3 protein: CASSARTGDNSPLHF; clone size: -; J gene: TRBJ1-6; D gene: TRBD1; V gene: TRBV9
CDR3 DNA: TGCGCCAGCAGCGAGGGGGCAGGGAACTATGGCTACACCTTC; CDR3 protein: CASSEGAGNYGYTF; clone size: -; J gene: TRBJ1-2; D gene: TRBD1; V gene: TRBV5-1
CDR3 DNA: TGTGCCAGCAGCTTAGACGGGACTACCAAGGAGACCCAGTACTTC; CDR3 protein: CASSLDGTTKETQYF; clone size: -; J gene: TRBJ2-5; D gene: TRBD2; V gene: TRBV11-2